This is a list of T cell receptor beta chains from one sample in a study of blood T cell repertoires in COVID-19. Repertoires were generated with immunoSEQ multiplex PCR, while TCRdb's copy carries only in-frame clones and drops some. The table lists tens of thousands of clones, 75% to 90% of them singletons. Material for sequencing was peripheral blood. These receptors originate from a woman in her 70s with active COVID-19. The CDR3 runs from the conserved cysteine through the conserved F or W. The D gene is left open where the match is weak. The size of a clone is reported for some rows only, either as once, few or many, or as a class for expanded clones.

TRBJ2-2 TRBV6-5 . . TGTGCCAGCAGGTCTAGAATAGGGAACACCGGGGAGCTGTTTTTT CASRSRIGNTGELFF
TRBJ1-2 TRBV28 . . TGTGCCAGCAGTCGGCTGGAGGCTAACTATGGCTACACCTTC CASSRLEANYGYTF
TRBJ1-5 TRBV10-3 TRBD1 . TGTGCCATCGGTCAGGGGGCGAATCAGCCCCAGCATTTT CAIGQGANQPQHF
TRBJ1-1 TRBV7-3 . . TGTGCCAGCAGCTTAACGTGGGGGGCTGAAGCTTTCTTT CASSLTWGAEAFF
TRBJ1-5 TRBV2 . . TGTGCCAGCACCCCTTCCCGGACTCTAAGCAATCAGCCCCAGCATTTT CASTPSRTLSNQPQHF
TRBJ1-4 TRBV9 . . TGTGCCAGCAGCGCGGAGGCGGGGGGGAATGAAAAACTGTTTTTT CASSAEAGGNEKLFF
TRBJ2-1 TRBV10-2 . . TGCGCCAGCAGTGCCCCCGACTTCAACAATGAGCAGTTCTTC CASSAPDFNNEQFF
TRBJ2-3 TRBV25-1 . . TGTGCCAGCAGTCCCGTGGGACTTCAGGGTGGTACGCAGTATTTT CASSPVGLQGGTQYF
TRBJ2-1 TRBV7-8 TRBD2 . TGTGCCAGCAGCCTCCGACTAGCCGGCCAGGAGCAGTTCTTC CASSLRLAGQEQFF
TRBJ2-7 TRBV28 TRBD1 . TGTGCCAGCAGCGAGACAGGGTTGAACGAGCAGTACTTC CASSETGLNEQYF
TRBJ2-5 TRBV27 TRBD2 . TGTGCCAGCAGTTTAGGAAGGGAGGGGACCCAGTACTTC CASSLGREGTQYF
TRBJ2-2 TRBV30 . once TGTGCCTGGAGTAATACAGGCTGGAATGACGGGGAGCTGTTTTTT CAWSNTGWNDGELFF
TRBJ2-7 TRBV18 TRBD2 . TGTGCCAGCTCATTACGGACTAGCGGGAAATACGAGCAGTACTTC CASSLRTSGKYEQYF
TRBJ2-7 TRBV28 . once TGTGCCAGCAGACCCGGGACTCCCCTCTACGAGCAGTACTTC CASRPGTPLYEQYF
TRBJ1-2 TRBV5-1 . . TGCGCCAGCAGCACGACAGGTTCCCCTGACTATGGCTACACCTTC CASSTTGSPDYGYTF
TRBJ1-2 TRBV28 TRBD1 few TGTGCCAGCAGCAGGGGGCAGTTCGGTGGCTACACCTTC CASSRGQFGGYTF
TRBJ1-2 TRBV2 . . TGTGCCAGCAGGGGTACCACCGGACATCTCGTCTATGGCTACACCTTC CASRGTTGHLVYGYTF
TRBJ2-7 TRBV4-2 . . TGTGCCAGCAGCCAAGTAGTGCAGGACGAGCAGTACTTC CASSQVVQDEQYF
TRBJ1-1 TRBV2 . once TGTGCCAGCTATGGCATTACCAGGAACACTGAAGCTTTCTTT CASYGITRNTEAFF
TRBJ2-3 TRBV5-4 . . TGTGCCAGCAGCTTTGGAGGGCTGACAGATACGCAGTATTTT CASSFGGLTDTQYF